The clone carrying this TCR beta chain was counted a single time. The table came from immunoSEQ multiplex PCR; TCRdb's copy has only in-frame clones and leaves some out. The sample yields under 150,000 clones, around 79% seen once. This sample stems from a study of blood T cell repertoires in COVID-19. On the study more broadly: Italy, Spain and the United States were the sources of the convalescent and acute COVID-19 samples.

The sample consisted of peripheral blood. This clonotype was obtained from a man in his 60s with acute or convalescent COVID-19.

The CDR3 loop is CASSFTGSDTQYF. In DNA, the CDR3 is TGTGCCAGCAGCTTTACAGGGTCAGATACGCAGTATTTT. The genes are TRBV7-2 and TRBJ2-3; possible D gene TRBD1, 6 bases. Trimming took 3 bases from V and 4 from J, leaving 8 bases between them. The CDR3 runs to 13 residues. CDR1 SGHTA and CDR2 FQGNSA come from the germline V gene.